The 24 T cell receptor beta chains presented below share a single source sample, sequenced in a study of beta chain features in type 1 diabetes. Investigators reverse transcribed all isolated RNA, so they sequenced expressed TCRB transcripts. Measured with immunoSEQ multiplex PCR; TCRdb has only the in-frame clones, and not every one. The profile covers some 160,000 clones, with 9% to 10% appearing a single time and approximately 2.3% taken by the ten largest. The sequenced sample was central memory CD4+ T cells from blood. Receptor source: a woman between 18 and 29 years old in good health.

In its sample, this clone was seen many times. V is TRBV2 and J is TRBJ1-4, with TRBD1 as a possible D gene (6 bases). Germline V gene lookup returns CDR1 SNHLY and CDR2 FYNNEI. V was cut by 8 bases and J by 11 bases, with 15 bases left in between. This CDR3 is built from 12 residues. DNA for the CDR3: TGTGCCAGCTTTCAGGGGAGGGAGAAACTGTTTTTT. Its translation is CASFQGREKLFF.

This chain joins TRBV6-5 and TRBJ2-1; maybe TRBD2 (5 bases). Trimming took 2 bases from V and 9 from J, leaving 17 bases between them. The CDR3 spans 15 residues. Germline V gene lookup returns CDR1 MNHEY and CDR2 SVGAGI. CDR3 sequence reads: CASSYGSSGRGEQFF. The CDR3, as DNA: TGTGCCAGCAGTTACGGGAGTTCCGGCCGGGGTGAGCAGTTCTTC.

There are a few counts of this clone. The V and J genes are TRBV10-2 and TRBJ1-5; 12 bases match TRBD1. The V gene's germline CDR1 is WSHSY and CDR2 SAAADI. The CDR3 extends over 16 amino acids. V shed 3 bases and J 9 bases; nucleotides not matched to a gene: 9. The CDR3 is CASSDWGQGAFAPQHF. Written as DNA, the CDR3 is TGCGCCAGCAGTGACTGGGGACAGGGGGCTTTTGCGCCCCAGCATTTT.

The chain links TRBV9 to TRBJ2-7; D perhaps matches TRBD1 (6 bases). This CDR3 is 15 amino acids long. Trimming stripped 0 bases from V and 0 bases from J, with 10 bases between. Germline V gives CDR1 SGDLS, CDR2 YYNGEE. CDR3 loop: CASSVGPGDSYEQYF. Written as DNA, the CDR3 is TGTGCCAGCAGCGTAGGCCCAGGGGACTCCTACGAGCAGTACTTC.

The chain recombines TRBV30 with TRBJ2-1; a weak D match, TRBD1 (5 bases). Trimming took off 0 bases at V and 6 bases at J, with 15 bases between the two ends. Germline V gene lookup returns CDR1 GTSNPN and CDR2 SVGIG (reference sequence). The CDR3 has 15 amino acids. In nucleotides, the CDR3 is TGTGCCTGGAGTGTAGGTCAGGGTTCCATCAATGAGCAGTTCTTC. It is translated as CAWSVGQGSINEQFF.

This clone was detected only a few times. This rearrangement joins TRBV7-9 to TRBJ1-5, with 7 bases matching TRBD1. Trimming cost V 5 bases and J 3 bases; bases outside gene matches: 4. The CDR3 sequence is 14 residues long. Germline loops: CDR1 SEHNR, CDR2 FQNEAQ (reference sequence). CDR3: CASSPGTANQPQHF. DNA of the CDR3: TGTGCCAGCAGCCCCGGGACAGCCAATCAGCCCCAGCATTTT.

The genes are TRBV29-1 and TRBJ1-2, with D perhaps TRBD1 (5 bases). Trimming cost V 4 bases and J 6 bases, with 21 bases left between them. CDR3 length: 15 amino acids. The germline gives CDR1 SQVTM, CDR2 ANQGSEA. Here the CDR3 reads CSVGTPGSGRDGYTF. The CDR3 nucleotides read TGCAGCGTTGGGACACCTGGTAGCGGCCGGGATGGCTACACCTTC.

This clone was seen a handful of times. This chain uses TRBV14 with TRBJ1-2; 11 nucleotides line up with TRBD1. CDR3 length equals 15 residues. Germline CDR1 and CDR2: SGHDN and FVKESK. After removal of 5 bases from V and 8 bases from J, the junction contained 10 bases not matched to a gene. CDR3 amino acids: CASSKRTGGASGYTF. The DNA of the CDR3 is TGTGCCAGCAGCAAGAGGACAGGGGGCGCTTCGGGCTACACCTTC.

CDR3 DNA sequence: TGTGCCAGCAGCGACCAGGGGGCACGGCTGTTTTTT. As protein: CASSDQGARLFF. The J gene is TRBJ1-4, the V gene TRBV11-2; 8 bases fit TRBD1. J gave up 14 bases and V 5 bases, and 7 bases lay outside the gene matches. Germline CDR1 is SGHAT and CDR2 is FQNNGV. CDR3 length equals 12 residues.

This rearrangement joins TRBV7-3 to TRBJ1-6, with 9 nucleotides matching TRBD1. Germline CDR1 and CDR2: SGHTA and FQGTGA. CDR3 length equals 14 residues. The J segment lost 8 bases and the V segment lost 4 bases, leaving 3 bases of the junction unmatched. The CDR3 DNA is TGTGCCAGCAGCTCACAGGGGGCGTATTCACCCCTCCACTTT. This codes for CASSSQGAYSPLHF. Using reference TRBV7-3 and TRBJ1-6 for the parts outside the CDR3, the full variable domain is GAGVSQTPSNKVTEKGKYVELRCDPISGHTALYWYRQSLGQGPEFLIYFQGTGAADDSGLPNDRFFAVRPEGSVSTLKIQRTERGDSAVYLCASSSQGAYSPLHFGNGTRLTVT.

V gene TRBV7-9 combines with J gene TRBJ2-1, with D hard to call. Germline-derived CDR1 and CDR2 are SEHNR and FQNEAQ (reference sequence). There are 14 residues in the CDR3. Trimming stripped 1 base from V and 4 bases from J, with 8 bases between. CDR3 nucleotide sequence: TGTGCCAGCAGCTTAGACGGTTTATACAATGAGCAGTTCTTC. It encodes CASSLDGLYNEQFF.

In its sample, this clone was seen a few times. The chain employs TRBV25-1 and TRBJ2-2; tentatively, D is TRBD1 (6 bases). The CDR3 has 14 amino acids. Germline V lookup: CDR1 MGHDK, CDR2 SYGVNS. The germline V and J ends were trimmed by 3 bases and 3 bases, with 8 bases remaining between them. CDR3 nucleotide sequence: TGTGCCAGCAGTGAGTACAGGGACACCGGGGAGCTGTTTTTT. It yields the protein CASSEYRDTGELFF.

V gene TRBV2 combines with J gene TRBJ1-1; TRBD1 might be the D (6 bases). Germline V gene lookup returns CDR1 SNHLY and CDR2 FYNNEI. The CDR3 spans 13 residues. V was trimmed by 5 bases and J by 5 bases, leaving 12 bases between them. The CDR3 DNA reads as TGTGCCAGCAGTTTTGAGGGGGATACTGAAGCTTTCTTT. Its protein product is CASSFEGDTEAFF. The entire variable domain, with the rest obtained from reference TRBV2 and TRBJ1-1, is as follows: EPEVTQTPSHQVTQMGQEVILRCVPISNHLYFYWYRQILGQKVEFLVSFYNNEISEKSEIFDDQFSVERPDGSNFTLKIRSTKLEDSAMYFCASSFEGDTEAFFGQGTRLTVV.

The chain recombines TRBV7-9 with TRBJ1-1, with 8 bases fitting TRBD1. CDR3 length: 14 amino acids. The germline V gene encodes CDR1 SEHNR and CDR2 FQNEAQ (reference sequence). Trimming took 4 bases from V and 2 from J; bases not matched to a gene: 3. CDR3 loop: CASSSTGANTEAFF. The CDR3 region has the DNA TGTGCCAGCAGCTCGACAGGGGCCAACACTGAAGCTTTCTTT.

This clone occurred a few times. The CDR3 DNA sequence: TGTGCCAGCAGCCGCCCTACTAGCGGGAGCTACGAGCAGTACTTC. This sequence encodes CASSRPTSGSYEQYF. This sequence joins TRBV6-1 and TRBJ2-7; 11 bases are a match to TRBD2. Per germline, CDR1 MNHNS and CDR2 SASEGT. V was clipped by 6 bases and J by 3 bases; unmatched bases: 7. There are 15 residues in the CDR3.

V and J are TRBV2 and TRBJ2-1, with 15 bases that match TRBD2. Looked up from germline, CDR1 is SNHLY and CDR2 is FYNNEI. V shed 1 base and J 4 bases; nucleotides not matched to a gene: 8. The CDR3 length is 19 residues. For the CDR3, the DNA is TGTGCCAGCAGTGAAGGAGGACTAGCGGGAGGGTCGGCTTACAATGAGCAGTTCTTC. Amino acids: CASSEGGLAGGSAYNEQFF. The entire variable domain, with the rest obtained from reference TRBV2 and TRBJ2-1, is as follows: EPEVTQTPSHQVTQMGQEVILRCVPISNHLYFYWYRQILGQKVEFLVSFYNNEISEKSEIFDDQFSVERPDGSNFTLKIRSTKLEDSAMYFCASSEGGLAGGSAYNEQFFGPGTRLTVL.

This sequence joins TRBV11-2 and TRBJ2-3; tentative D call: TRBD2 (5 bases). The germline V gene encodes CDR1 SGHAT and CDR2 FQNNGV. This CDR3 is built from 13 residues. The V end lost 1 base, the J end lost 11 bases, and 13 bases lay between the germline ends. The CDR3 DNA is TGTGCCAGCAGCTTAGCCCTTTATGAGGGGCAGTATTTT. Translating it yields CASSLALYEGQYF.

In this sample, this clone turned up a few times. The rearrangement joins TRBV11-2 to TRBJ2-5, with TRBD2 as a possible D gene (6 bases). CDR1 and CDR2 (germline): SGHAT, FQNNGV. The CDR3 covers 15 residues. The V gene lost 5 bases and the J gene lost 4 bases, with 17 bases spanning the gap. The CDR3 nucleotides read TGTGCCAGCAGCCTCATCACTAGCTTATCAGAGACCCAGTACTTC. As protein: CASSLITSLSETQYF.

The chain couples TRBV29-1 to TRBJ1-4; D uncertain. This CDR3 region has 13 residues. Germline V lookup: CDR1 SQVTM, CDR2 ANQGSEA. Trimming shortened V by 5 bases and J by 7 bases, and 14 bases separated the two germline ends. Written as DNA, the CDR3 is TGCAGCGTTATGAGGGAAAGCGGTGAAAAACTGTTTTTT. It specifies CSVMRESGEKLFF.

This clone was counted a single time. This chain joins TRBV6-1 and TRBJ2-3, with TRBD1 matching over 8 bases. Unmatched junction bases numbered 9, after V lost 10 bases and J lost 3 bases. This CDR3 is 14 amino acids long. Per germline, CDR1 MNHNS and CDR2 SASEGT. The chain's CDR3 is CATSQGEVTDTQYF. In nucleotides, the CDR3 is TGTGCCACCTCACAGGGGGAAGTAACAGATACGCAGTATTTT.

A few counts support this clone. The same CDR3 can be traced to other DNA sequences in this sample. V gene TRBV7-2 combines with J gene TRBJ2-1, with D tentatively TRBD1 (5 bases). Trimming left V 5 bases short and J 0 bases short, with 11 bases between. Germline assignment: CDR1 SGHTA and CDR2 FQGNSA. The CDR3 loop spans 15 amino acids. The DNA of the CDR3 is TGTGCCAGCAGCCCCGATAGGGGCTCCTACAATGAGCAGTTCTTC. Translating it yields CASSPDRGSYNEQFF.

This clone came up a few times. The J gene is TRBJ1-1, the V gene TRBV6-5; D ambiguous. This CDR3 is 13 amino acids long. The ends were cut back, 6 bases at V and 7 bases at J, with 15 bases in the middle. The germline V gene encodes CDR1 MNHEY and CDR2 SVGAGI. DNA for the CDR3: TGTGCCAGCAGAACACTAAAGACCGTTGAAGCTTTCTTT. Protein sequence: CASRTLKTVEAFF.

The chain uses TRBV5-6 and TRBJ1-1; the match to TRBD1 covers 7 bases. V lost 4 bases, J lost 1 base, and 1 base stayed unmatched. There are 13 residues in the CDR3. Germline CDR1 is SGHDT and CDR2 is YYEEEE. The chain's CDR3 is CASSRTGNTEAFF. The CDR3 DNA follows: TGTGCCAGCAGCCGGACAGGGAACACTGAAGCTTTCTTT.

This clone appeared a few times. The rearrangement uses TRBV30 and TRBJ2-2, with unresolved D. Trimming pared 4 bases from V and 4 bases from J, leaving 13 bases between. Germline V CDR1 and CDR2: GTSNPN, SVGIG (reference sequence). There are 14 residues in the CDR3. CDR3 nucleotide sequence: TGTGCCTGGACGGTGCCGGTCTCCACCGGGGAGCTGTTTTTT. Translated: CAWTVPVSTGELFF.